Here is one T cell receptor beta chain with its context. This CDR3 is 13 amino acids long. Germline values: CDR1 MDHEN, CDR2 SYDVKM. V was pared by 6 bases and J by 3 bases, with 12 bases between. The Seattle patients, enrolled during active infection, were followed longitudinally. Authors' methods: For nucleated cells, counts were estimated from reference gene primer amplification. TCRdb's copy holds only in-frame clones and misses some; the assay was immunoSEQ multiplex PCR. V, J and clone size were drawn from that table, and D and trimming were deduced from the DNA. The sample contains some 450,000 clones, around 89% of which appear only once. This sample was taken from a study of blood T cell repertoires in COVID-19. Study context: PBMCs, B-cell-depleted T cells, or T cells were the source of the cDNA or gDNA that made up the material.

The chain carries TRBV28 and TRBJ2-7, with D possibly matching TRBD1 (6 bases). Source material: peripheral blood. The origin of this receptor is a woman aged 50 to 65 with COVID-19, enrolled during active disease. CDR3 loop: CASSPTQGYEQYF. Here the CDR3 DNA reads TGTGCCAGCAGCCCCACACAGGGCTACGAGCAGTACTTC.